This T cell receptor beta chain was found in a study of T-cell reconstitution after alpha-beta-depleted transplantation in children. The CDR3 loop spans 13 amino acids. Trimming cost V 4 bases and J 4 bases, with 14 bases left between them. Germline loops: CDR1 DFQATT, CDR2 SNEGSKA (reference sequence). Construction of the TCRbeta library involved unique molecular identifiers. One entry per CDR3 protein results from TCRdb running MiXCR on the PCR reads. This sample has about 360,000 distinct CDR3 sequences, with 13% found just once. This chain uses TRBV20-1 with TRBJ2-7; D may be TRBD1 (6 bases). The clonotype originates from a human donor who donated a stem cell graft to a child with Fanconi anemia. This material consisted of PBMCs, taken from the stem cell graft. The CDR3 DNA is TGCAGTGCTACCCAACGCAGGGGATACGAGCAGTACTTC. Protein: CSATQRRGYEQYF.